This T cell receptor beta chain is drawn from a study of human T cells and chemical hapten exposure. This clonotype turned up a few times. Antigen unknown. The study, taken as a whole, reports: TCRs exceeding a frequency of 1 in 1000 stayed unchanged under DPC sensitization.

One entry per CDR3 protein results from TCRdb running MiXCR on the RACE reads. Of roughly 100,000 distinct CDR3 sequences listed, 9% to 9.5% are singletons. Time point noted: patch test 2, 6 weeks after DPC sensitization. This sample's treatment: therapeutic diphenylcyclopropenone sensitization with weekly scalp DPC. Donors were 18 to 70-year-old alopecia patients suitable for DPC. The clonotype was recovered from a woman in her thirties or forties with alopecia areata. Some clones in this sample may be carry-over from other donors' samples. Specimen: whole blood, collected in connection with sensitization to the hapten diphenylcyclopropenone (DPC).

The chain's CDR3 is CASSYSAGGVPGNQPQHF. CDR3 in DNA: TGTGCCAGCAGTTACTCAGCTGGGGGCGTACCTGGCAATCAGCCCCAGCATTTT. V is TRBV6-2 or TRBV6-3 and J is TRBJ1-5; maybe TRBD1 (6 bases). The V and J ends lost 0 bases and 2 bases respectively, with 17 bases between them. This CDR3 region has 18 residues. Germline V CDR1 and CDR2: MNHEY, SVGEGT.